This T cell receptor (beta chain) was identified in a study of T cell clonality in common variable immunodeficiency. In germline, CDR1 is MNHEY, CDR2 SMNVEV (reference sequence). J gave up 2 bases and V 4 bases, and 6 bases lay outside the gene matches. The CDR3 consists of 16 residues. This clone occurred a few times. Its antigen is as yet unknown. The read is 3 residues too short to cover the CDR3 end, so that end is filled in from the germline J gene. Measured with immunoSEQ multiplex PCR; TCRdb has only the in-frame clones, and not every one. The sample contains about 26,000 clones, none occurring once; about a quarter lies in the top ten. Each donor provided 5 to 8 ml of heparinized whole blood. Study conclusions and caveats: CVID subjects had higher TCRbeta clonality than healthy controls, most marked in about a third. Reportedly, TCR beta sequences from common variable immunodeficiency showed fewer deletions and N-nucleotide insertions.

The sequenced sample consisted of peripheral blood mononuclear cells. The chain couples TRBV27 to TRBJ2-7; 12 nucleotides match TRBD2. The source of this sequence is a human donor with common variable immunodeficiency. The chain's CDR3 is CASSSSTSGRTYEQYF. CDR3 DNA (partial): TGTGCCAGCAGTTCGTCCACTAGCGGGAGGACCTACGAG.